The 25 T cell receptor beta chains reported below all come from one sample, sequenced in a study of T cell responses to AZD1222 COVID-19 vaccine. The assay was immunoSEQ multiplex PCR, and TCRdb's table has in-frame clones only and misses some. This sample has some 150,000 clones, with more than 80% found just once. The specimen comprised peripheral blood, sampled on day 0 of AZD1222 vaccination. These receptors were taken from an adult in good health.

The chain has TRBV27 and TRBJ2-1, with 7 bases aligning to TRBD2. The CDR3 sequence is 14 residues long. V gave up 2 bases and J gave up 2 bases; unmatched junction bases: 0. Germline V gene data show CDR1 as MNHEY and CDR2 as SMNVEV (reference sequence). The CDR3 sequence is CASSLAGAYNEQFF. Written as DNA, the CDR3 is TGTGCCAGCAGTTTAGCGGGAGCCTACAATGAGCAGTTCTTC.

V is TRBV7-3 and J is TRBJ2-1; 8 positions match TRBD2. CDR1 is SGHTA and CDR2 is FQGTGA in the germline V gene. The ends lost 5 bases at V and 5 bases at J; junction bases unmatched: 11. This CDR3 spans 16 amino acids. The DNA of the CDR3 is TGTGCCAGCAGCCTCACCGGGGGGGTCTACAACAATGAGCAGTTCTTC. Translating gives CASSLTGGVYNNEQFF.

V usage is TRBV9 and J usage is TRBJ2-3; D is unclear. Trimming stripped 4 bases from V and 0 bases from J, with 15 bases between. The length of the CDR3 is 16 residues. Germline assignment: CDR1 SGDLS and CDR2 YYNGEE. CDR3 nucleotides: TGTGCCAGCAGCTTTGGACCCGACCCTAGCACAGATACGCAGTATTTT. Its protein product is CASSFGPDPSTDTQYF.

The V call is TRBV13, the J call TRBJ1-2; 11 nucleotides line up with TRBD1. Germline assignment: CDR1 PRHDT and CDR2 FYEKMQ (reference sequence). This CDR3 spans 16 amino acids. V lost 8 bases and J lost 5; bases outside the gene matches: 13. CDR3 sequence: CASQRWTGGARYGYTF. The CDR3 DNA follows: TGTGCCAGCCAGAGGTGGACAGGGGGCGCGAGGTATGGCTACACCTTC. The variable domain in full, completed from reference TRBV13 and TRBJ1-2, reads AAGVIQSPRHLIKEKRETATLKCYPIPRHDTVYWYQQGPGQDPQFLISFYEKMQSDKGSIPDRFSAQQFSDYHSELNMSSLELGDSALYFCASQRWTGGARYGYTFGSGTRLTVV.

CDR3 sequence (DNA): TGTGCCAGCTCACCACCAGGGACTGGAAACACCATATATTTT. Encoded protein: CASSPPGTGNTIYF. The chain joins TRBV18 to TRBJ1-3; D gene ambiguous. The germline V gene encodes CDR1 KGHSH and CDR2 LQKENI. Trimming pared 0 bases from V and 2 bases from J, leaving 5 bases between. CDR3 length: 14 residues.

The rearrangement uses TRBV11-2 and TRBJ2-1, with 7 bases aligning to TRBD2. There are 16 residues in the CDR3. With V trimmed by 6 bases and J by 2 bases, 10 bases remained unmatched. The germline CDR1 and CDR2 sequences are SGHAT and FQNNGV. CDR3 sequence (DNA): TGTGCCAGCAGGGCTAGGGCTAGCGGAACCTACAATGAGCAGTTCTTC. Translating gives CASRARASGTYNEQFF.

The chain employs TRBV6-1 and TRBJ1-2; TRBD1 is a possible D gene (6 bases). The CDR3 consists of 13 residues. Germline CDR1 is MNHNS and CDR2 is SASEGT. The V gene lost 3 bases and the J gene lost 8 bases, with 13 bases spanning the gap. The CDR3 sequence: CASSEPTGYGYTF. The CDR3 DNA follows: TGTGCCAGCAGTGAGCCGACAGGTTACGGCTACACCTTC.

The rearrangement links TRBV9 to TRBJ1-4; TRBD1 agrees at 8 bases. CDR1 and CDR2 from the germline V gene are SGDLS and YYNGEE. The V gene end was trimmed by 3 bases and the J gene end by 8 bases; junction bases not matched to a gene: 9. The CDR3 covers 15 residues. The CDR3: CASSGTNRGYEKLFF. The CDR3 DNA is TGTGCCAGCAGCGGGACTAACAGGGGGTACGAAAAACTGTTTTTT.

For the CDR3, the DNA is TGTGCCAGCAGTTCCCGACTAGCCCCCATTTGGACGCAGTATTTT. The encoded protein is CASSSRLAPIWTQYF. The chain uses TRBV27 and TRBJ2-3; TRBD2 agrees at 7 bases. V shed 4 bases, J shed 9 bases, and the junction held 13 bases outside the gene matches. Germline assignment: CDR1 MNHEY and CDR2 SMNVEV (reference sequence). This CDR3 spans 15 amino acids.

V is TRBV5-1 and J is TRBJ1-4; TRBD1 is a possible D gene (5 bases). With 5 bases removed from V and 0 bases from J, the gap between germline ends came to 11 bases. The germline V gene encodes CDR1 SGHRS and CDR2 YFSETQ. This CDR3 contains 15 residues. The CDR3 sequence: CASRPDSTTNEKLFF. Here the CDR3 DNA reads TGCGCCAGCAGACCTGACAGCACAACTAATGAAAAACTGTTTTTT.

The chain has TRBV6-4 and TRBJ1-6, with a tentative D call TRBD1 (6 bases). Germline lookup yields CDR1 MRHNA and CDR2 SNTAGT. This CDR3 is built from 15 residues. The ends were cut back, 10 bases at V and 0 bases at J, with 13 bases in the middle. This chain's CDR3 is CATEGDVSYNSPLHF. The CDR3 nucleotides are TGTGCCACCGAGGGGGACGTCTCCTATAATTCACCCCTCCACTTT.

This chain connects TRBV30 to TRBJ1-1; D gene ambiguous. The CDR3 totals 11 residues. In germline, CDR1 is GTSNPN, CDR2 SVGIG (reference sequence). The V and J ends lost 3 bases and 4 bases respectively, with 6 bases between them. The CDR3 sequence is CAWSPGTEAFF. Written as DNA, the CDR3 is TGTGCCTGGAGCCCCGGCACTGAAGCTTTCTTT.

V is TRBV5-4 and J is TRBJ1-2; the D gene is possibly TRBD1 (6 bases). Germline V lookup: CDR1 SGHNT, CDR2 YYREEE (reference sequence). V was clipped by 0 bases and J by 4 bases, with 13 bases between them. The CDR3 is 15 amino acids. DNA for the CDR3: TGTGCCAGCAGCTTGGAGAACAGGGTTGGCTATGGCTACACCTTC. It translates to CASSLENRVGYGYTF. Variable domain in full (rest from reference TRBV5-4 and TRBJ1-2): ETGVTQSPTHLIKTRGQQVTLRCSSQSGHNTVSWYQQALGQGPQFIFQYYREEENGRGNFPPRFSGLQFPNYSSELNVNALELDDSALYLCASSLENRVGYGYTFGSGTRLTVV.

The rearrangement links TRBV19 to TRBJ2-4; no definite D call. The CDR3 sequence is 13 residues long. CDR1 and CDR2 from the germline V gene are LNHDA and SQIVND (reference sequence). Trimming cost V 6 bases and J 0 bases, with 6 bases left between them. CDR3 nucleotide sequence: TGTGCCAGTAGCGGCCAAGCCAAAAACATTCAGTACTTC. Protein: CASSGQAKNIQYF. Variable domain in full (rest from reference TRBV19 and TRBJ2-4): DGGITQSPKYLFRKEGQNVTLSCEQNLNHDAMYWYRQDPGQGLRLIYYSQIVNDFQKGDIAEGYSVSREKKESFPLTVTSAQKNPTAFYLCASSGQAKNIQYFGAGTRLSVL.

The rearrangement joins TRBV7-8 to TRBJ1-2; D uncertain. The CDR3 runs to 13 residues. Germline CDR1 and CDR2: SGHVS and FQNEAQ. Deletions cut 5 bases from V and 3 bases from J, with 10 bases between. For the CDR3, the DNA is TGTGCCAGCAGCCGCGGGCAGTACTATGGCTACACCTTC. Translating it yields CASSRGQYYGYTF.

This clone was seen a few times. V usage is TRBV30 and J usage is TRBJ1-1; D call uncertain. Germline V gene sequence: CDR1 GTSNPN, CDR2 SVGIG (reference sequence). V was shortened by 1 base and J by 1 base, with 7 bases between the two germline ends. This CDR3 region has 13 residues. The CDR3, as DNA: TGTGCCTGGAGTGGTATGAAGAACACTGAAGCTTTCTTT. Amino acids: CAWSGMKNTEAFF.

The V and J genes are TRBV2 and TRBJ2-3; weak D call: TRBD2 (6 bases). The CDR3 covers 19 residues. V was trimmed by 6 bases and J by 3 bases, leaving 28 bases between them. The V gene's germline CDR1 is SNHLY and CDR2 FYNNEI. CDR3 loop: CASSPKTLPFSGATDTQYF. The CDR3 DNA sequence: TGTGCCAGCAGCCCAAAGACCTTACCCTTTTCGGGAGCTACAGATACGCAGTATTTT.

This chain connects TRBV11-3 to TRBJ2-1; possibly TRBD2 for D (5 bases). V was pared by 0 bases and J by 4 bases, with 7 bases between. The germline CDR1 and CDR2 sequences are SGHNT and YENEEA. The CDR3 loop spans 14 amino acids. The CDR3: CASSLDGGYNEQFF. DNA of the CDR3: TGTGCCAGCAGCTTAGATGGAGGATACAATGAGCAGTTCTTC.

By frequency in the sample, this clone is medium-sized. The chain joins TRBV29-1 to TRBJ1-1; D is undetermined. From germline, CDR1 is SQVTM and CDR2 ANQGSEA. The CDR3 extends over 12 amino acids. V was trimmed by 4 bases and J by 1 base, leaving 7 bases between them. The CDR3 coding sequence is TGCAGCGTTGGAGGGCGGAACACTGAAGCTTTCTTT. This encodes CSVGGRNTEAFF.

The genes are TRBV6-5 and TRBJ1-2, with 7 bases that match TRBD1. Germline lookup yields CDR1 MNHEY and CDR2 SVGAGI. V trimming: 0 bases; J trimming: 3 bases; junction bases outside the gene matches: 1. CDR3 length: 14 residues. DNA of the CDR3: TGTGCCAGCAGTTACTCTGACAGGGACTATGGCTACACCTTC. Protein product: CASSYSDRDYGYTF.

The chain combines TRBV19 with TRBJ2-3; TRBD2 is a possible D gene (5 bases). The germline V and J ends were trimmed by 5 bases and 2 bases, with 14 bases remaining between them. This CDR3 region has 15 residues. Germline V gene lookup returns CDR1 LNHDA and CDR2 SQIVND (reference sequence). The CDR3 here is CASSFRHGLTDTQYF. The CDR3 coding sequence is TGTGCCAGTAGTTTCCGACACGGACTCACAGATACGCAGTATTTT.

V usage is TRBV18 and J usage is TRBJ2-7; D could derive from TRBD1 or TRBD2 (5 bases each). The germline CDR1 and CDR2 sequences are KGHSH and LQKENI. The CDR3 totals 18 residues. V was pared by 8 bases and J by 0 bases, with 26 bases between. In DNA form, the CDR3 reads TGTGCCAGCGCCATTAGTCCAGGGACCCACACTAACTCCTACGAGCAGTACTTC. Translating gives CASAISPGTHTNSYEQYF.

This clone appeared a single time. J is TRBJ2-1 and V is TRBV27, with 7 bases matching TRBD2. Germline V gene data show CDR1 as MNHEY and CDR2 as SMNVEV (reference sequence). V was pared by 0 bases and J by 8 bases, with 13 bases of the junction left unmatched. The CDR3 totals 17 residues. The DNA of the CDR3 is TGTGCCAGCAGTTTATCCGCCGGGGAACTAGCGCTCCATGAGCAGTTCTTC. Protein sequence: CASSLSAGELALHEQFF.

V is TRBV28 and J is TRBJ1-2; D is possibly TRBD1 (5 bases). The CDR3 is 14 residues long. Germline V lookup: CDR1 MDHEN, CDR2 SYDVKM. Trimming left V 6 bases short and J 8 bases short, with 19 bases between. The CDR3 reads CASRLAGWAAGYTF. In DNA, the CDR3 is TGTGCCAGCAGGTTGGCAGGGTGGGCCGCGGGCTACACCTTC.

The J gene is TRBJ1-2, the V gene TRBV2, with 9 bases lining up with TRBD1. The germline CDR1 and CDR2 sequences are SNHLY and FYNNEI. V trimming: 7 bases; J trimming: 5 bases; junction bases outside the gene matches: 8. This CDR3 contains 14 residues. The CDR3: CASIRDREEYGYTF. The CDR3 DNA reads TGTGCCAGCATAAGGGACAGGGAAGAATATGGCTACACCTTC.